This T cell receptor (beta chain) was sequenced for a study of blood T cell repertoires in COVID-19. V lost 0 bases to trimming and J lost 6 bases, with 17 bases between them. Germline CDR1 reads GTSNPN; CDR2 reads SVGIG (reference sequence). The CDR3 runs 15 residues. Per the authors' pipeline: The assay estimated nucleated cells by amplifying reference gene primers. The table came from immunoSEQ multiplex PCR; TCRdb's copy has only in-frame clones and leaves some out. From that table come the V and J calls and clone size; the DNA was used to work out D and trimming. The sample records 310,000 or so clones, around nine tenths being singletons.

This clonotype was sampled from a woman in her twenties or thirties who had recovered from COVID-19. This rearrangement joins TRBV30 to TRBJ1-1; the D gene is possibly TRBD1 (6 bases). Specimen: PBMCs or T cells enriched from blood (not recorded which). CDR3 residues: CAWSVLGGQGPEAFF. CDR3 coding DNA: TGTGCCTGGAGTGTATTGGGAGGGCAGGGGCCTGAAGCTTTCTTT.